Following are 20 T cell receptor beta chains from one sample sequenced in a study of OX40 agonist ivuxolimab in advanced cancers. The method was immunoSEQ multiplex PCR; TCRdb's version includes in-frame clones alone and lacks a portion of them. This table holds fewer than 85,000 clones, 70% to 90% found once. This specimen consisted of CD4+ or CD8+ T cells sorted from blood, obtained in a trial of the OX40 agonist ivuxolimab. These receptors originate from an adult with an advanced solid tumor such as melanoma, head and neck, liver or kidney cancer.

J is TRBJ1-6 and V is TRBV11-3, with D tentatively TRBD1 (5 bases). V lost 1 base and J 10 bases, leaving 14 bases between the germline ends. CDR1 and CDR2 from the germline V gene are SGHNT and YENEEA. The CDR3 contains 15 residues. The chain's CDR3 is CASSLGTQGRSPLHF. In DNA form, the CDR3 reads TGTGCCAGCAGCTTAGGAACGCAGGGACGGTCACCCCTCCACTTT.

This rearrangement joins TRBV2 to TRBJ2-7; D possibly corresponds to TRBD2 (6 bases). The CDR3 sequence is 12 residues long. V lost 7 bases to trimming and J lost 2 bases, with 9 bases between them. Germline V gene lookup returns CDR1 SNHLY and CDR2 FYNNEI. CDR3 in amino acids: CASKRETYEQYF. The CDR3 coding sequence is TGTGCCAGCAAACGGGAGACCTACGAGCAGTACTTC.

This rearrangement joins TRBV5-1 to TRBJ2-7, with 11 bases aligning to TRBD1. This CDR3 spans 15 amino acids. Trimming removed 1 base from V and 6 bases from J; junction bases left unmatched: 6. The germline V gene has CDR1 SGHRS and CDR2 YFSETQ. The CDR3 spells CASSLWGQGDSEQYF. DNA for the CDR3: TGCGCCAGCAGCTTGTGGGGACAGGGGGACAGCGAGCAGTACTTC.

This clone was found once. The chain combines TRBV29-1 with TRBJ1-3, with no clear D. The CDR3 has 13 amino acids. Germline-derived CDR1 and CDR2 are SQVTM and ANQGSEA. V lost 2 bases to trimming and J lost 3 bases, with 8 bases between them. The CDR3 spells CSVESNRGNTIYF. The CDR3 region has the DNA TGCAGCGTTGAATCGAATCGTGGAAACACCATATATTTT. The full variable domain, with the rest looked up from reference TRBV29-1 and TRBJ1-3, is SAVISQKPSRDICQRGTSLTIQCQVDSQVTMMFWYRQQPGQSLTLIATANQGSEATYESGFVIDKFPISRPNLTFSTLTVSNMSPEDSSIYLCSVESNRGNTIYFGEGSWLTVV.

This clone was detected only a few times. The V gene is TRBV18, the J gene TRBJ1-1; a possible D gene is TRBD1 (6 bases). Trimming left V 2 bases short and J 6 bases short, with 16 bases between. Germline CDR1 KGHSH, CDR2 LQKENI. The length of the CDR3 is 15 residues. The CDR3 nucleotides read TGTGCCAGCTCACCAATGGAACAGGGCTTCGCTGAAGCTTTCTTT. It specifies CASSPMEQGFAEAFF.

This chain connects TRBV7-7 to TRBJ2-5; TRBD2 matches 13 bases. CDR1 is SSHAT and CDR2 is FNYEAQ in the germline V gene (reference sequence). V lost 8 bases and J lost 4; bases outside the gene matches: 10. The CDR3 contains 16 residues. CDR3 region: CASSITSGGARETQYF. Written as DNA, the CDR3 is TGTGCCAGCTCAATCACTAGCGGGGGGGCCCGAGAGACCCAGTACTTC.

The V and J genes are TRBV12-5 and TRBJ2-1, with 7 bases lining up with TRBD1. With V trimmed by 0 bases and J by 6 bases, 11 bases remained unmatched. CDR3 length equals 17 residues. Germline CDR1 and CDR2: LGHNT and FRNRAP. CDR3 region: CASGLVLTGDRGNEQFF. CDR3 coding DNA: TGTGCTAGTGGTTTGGTTCTAACAGGGGACCGGGGCAATGAGCAGTTCTTC.

This rearrangement joins TRBV6-1 to TRBJ2-7; possible D gene TRBD1, 5 bases. Germline values: CDR1 MNHNS, CDR2 SASEGT. The CDR3 spans 15 residues. The V end was cut by 6 bases, the J end by 0 bases, with 15 bases between. CDR3 coding DNA: TGTGCCAGCAGGCGTGTTACAGGCCCCTCCTACGAGCAGTACGTC. Translating it yields CASRRVTGPSYEQYV.

This clone was observed at least ten times. This chain links TRBV5-1 with TRBJ1-2; D gene unclear. Trimming left V 0 bases short and J 5 bases short, with 11 bases between. The germline V gene encodes CDR1 SGHRS and CDR2 YFSETQ. The CDR3 sequence is 14 residues long. CDR3 in amino acids: CASSLVDGGYGYTF. The CDR3 DNA is TGCGCCAGCAGCTTGGTTGACGGCGGGTATGGCTACACCTTC.

The chain couples TRBV7-9 to TRBJ1-2, with a tentative D call TRBD1 (5 bases). The CDR3 totals 17 residues. The germline V gene encodes CDR1 SEHNR and CDR2 FQNEAQ (reference sequence). The V gene lost 2 bases and the J gene lost 4 bases, with 20 bases spanning the gap. The CDR3 DNA follows: TGTGCCAGCAGCTTATCCCTTGGGCGGGGCCTTTTCTATGGCTACACCTTC. It specifies CASSLSLGRGLFYGYTF.

This clone showed up just once. The J gene is TRBJ1-2, the V gene TRBV28; no firm D call. Germline-derived CDR1 and CDR2 are MDHEN and SYDVKM. The V and J ends lost 5 bases and 0 bases respectively, with 19 bases between them. This CDR3 is built from 17 residues. Here the CDR3 reads CASSHSSGRGPNYGYTF. In DNA form, the CDR3 reads TGTGCCAGCAGTCACAGTTCGGGCCGCGGGCCTAACTATGGCTACACCTTC.

The chain couples TRBV19 to TRBJ2-1; a possible D gene is TRBD2 (6 bases). The CDR3 sequence is 13 residues long. The ends were cut back, 5 bases at V and 12 bases at J, with 17 bases in the middle. From germline, CDR1 is LNHDA and CDR2 SQIVND (reference sequence). The CDR3 DNA reads as TGTGCCAGTAGTCGGGTCCGGGCGGAGGGGCAGTTCTTC. Amino acid sequence: CASSRVRAEGQFF.

The V and J genes are TRBV5-4 and TRBJ2-7, with 9 bases aligning to TRBD1. This CDR3 has 14 amino acids. Germline CDR1 is SGHNT and CDR2 is YYREEE (reference sequence). The V segment lost 4 bases and the J segment 5 bases; nucleotides outside the gene matches: 7. The chain's CDR3 is CASSLGTGTNEQYV. CDR3 bases: TGTGCCAGCAGCCTCGGGACAGGGACCAACGAGCAGTACGTC.

The genes are TRBV29-1 and TRBJ2-1; D uncertain. V was trimmed by 4 bases and J by 0 bases, leaving 10 bases between them. CDR1 is SQVTM, CDR2 ANQGSEA, per germline. The CDR3 sequence is 14 residues long. DNA of the CDR3: TGCAGCGTTGTGGTATATAACTCCTACAATGAGCAGTTCTTC. Its protein product is CSVVVYNSYNEQFF.

Only a few counts were recorded for this clone. The gene calls are TRBV11-2 and TRBJ1-1, with D unclear. Germline V gene data show CDR1 as SGHAT and CDR2 as FQNNGV. The CDR3 loop spans 14 amino acids. V was cut by 0 bases and J by 1 base, with 6 bases left in between. In DNA, the CDR3 is TGTGCCAGCAGCTTAGATTACGCGAACACTGAAGCTTTCTTT. This sequence encodes CASSLDYANTEAFF.

The chain has TRBV9 and TRBJ1-1; D remains ambiguous. The V gene's germline CDR1 is SGDLS and CDR2 YYNGEE. CDR3 length: 13 amino acids. The V gene lost 6 bases and the J gene lost 5 bases, with 14 bases spanning the gap. The CDR3 DNA follows: TGTGCCAGCAAAAAGGAACCGGGAACTGAAGCTTTCTTT. Its protein is CASKKEPGTEAFF.

The chain has TRBV11-2 and TRBJ2-1; possibly TRBD1 for D (6 bases). The CDR3 sequence is 13 residues long. Germline values: CDR1 SGHAT, CDR2 FQNNGV. The V end was cut by 3 bases, the J end by 11 bases, with 14 bases between. The CDR3 DNA reads TGTGCCAGCAGCTTGCCCGACACAGGGAAGCAGTTCTTC. Protein sequence: CASSLPDTGKQFF.

J is TRBJ2-5 and V is TRBV14; 9 positions agree with TRBD1. The junction had 13 bases not matched to a gene; V was cut back by 3 bases and J by 5 bases. CDR3 size: 17 residues. The germline gives CDR1 SGHDN, CDR2 FVKESK. The CDR3 region is CASSHVGAGTGKETQYF. CDR3 in DNA: TGTGCCAGCAGCCACGTAGGAGCCGGGACAGGGAAGGAGACCCAGTACTTC.

This chain connects TRBV1 to TRBJ2-1; TRBD1, the table's D call, was not compared with the DNA. TRBV1 is a recognized pseudogene. This CDR3 has 20 amino acids. The CDR3, as DNA: TGCACCAGCAGCCAAGATCGTCCTCACGGCCGAGGACATACCTACAATGAGCAGTTCTTC. Translation gives CTSSQDRPHGRGHTYNEQFF.

The chain employs TRBV2 and TRBJ2-1; 8 positions match TRBD1. Unmatched junction bases numbered 10, after V lost 3 bases and J lost 9 bases. The CDR3 is 15 amino acids. Germline V gene sequence: CDR1 SNHLY, CDR2 FYNNEI. The chain's CDR3 is CASSDRGQGWGEQFF. CDR3 coding DNA: TGTGCCAGCAGTGATCGAGGACAGGGCTGGGGTGAGCAGTTCTTC.